A single sample gave rise to the 17 T cell receptor beta chains below, sequenced in a study of blood T cell repertoires in COVID-19. This table comes from immunoSEQ multiplex PCR, and its TCRdb copy is limited to in-frame clones, with some not included. The table lists 200,000 to 250,000 clones, roughly four fifths of them singletons, with about 1.3% in the top ten. The sample was PBMCs or T cells enriched from blood (not recorded which). The receptors here all came from a woman aged 40-49 years with acute COVID-19.

The V and J genes are TRBV3-1 (or the pseudogene TRBV3-2) and TRBJ1-5; D is unclear. This CDR3 is built from 13 residues. Trimming took 1 base from V and 7 from J, leaving 8 bases between them. Germline V lookup: CDR1 LGHDT, CDR2 YNNKEL (reference sequence). CDR3 loop: CASSQGRLQPQHF. For the CDR3, the DNA is TGTGCCAGCAGCCAAGGGAGACTCCAGCCCCAGCATTTT.

This clone came up a few times. The CDR3 DNA is TGTGCCAGCAGTCAACCGGGCACAGATACGCAGTATTTT. Translation: CASSQPGTDTQYF. V gene TRBV28 combines with J gene TRBJ2-3; the D is unclear. With 5 bases removed from V and 1 base from J, the gap between germline ends came to 7 bases. CDR3 size: 13 residues. Germline CDR1 reads MDHEN; CDR2 reads SYDVKM.

The chain carries TRBV15 and TRBJ1-6; D is undetermined. The CDR3 totals 16 residues. Trimming took 5 bases from V and 7 from J, leaving 18 bases between them. Germline V lookup: CDR1 LNHNV, CDR2 YYDKDF (reference sequence). DNA of the CDR3: TGTGCCACCAGCCGGAGTCAGACTTCTGCAAATTCACCCCTCCACTTT. Its translation: CATSRSQTSANSPLHF. Full variable domain (outside the CDR3, taken from reference TRBV15 and TRBJ1-6): DAMVIQNPRYQVTQFGKPVTLSCSQTLNHNVMYWYQQKSSQAPKLLFHYYDKDFNNEADTPDNFQSRRPNTSFCFLDIRSPGLGDTAMYLCATSRSQTSANSPLHFGNGTRLTVT.

V gene TRBV30 combines with J gene TRBJ2-7; 10 nucleotides line up with TRBD1. The CDR3 is 14 amino acids. Germline CDR1 GTSNPN, CDR2 SVGIG (reference sequence). Trimming at V came to 4 bases and at J to 3 bases, leaving 6 bases not matched to a gene. The CDR3 nucleotides are TGTGCCTGGAACCCCGGGACAGGGGTCTACGAGCAGTACTTC. Translation gives CAWNPGTGVYEQYF. Drawing the rest from reference TRBV30 and TRBJ2-7, the complete variable domain is SQTIHQWPATLVQPVGSPLSLECTVEGTSNPNLYWYRQAAGRGLQLLFYSVGIGQISSEVPQNLSASRPQDRQFILSSKKLLLSDSGFYLCAWNPGTGVYEQYFGPGTRLTVT.

The gene calls are TRBV27 and TRBJ2-5; 7 bases align to TRBD1. Germline-derived CDR1 and CDR2 are MNHEY and SMNVEV (reference sequence). V gave up 5 bases and J gave up 5 bases; unmatched junction bases: 8. The CDR3 is 14 residues long. The CDR3 bases are TGTGCCAGCAGTGAAACGGTGACAGGGGAGACCCAGTACTTC. It specifies CASSETVTGETQYF.

The genes are TRBV11-1 and TRBJ2-1; D is perhaps TRBD1 (8 bases). V lost 5 bases to trimming and J lost 8 bases, with 19 bases between them. Germline V gene sequence: CDR1 SGHAT, CDR2 FQDESV (reference sequence). The CDR3 has 15 residues. The CDR3 DNA follows: TGTGCCAGCAGCCCCCTGACAGGGGAGGGTTATGAGCAGTTCTTC. This encodes CASSPLTGEGYEQFF.

The genes are TRBV19 and TRBJ2-1; possible D gene TRBD1, 5 bases. The CDR3 is 16 residues long. V was cut by 3 bases and J by 0 bases, with 12 bases left in between. CDR1 is LNHDA, CDR2 SQIVND, per germline (reference sequence). The CDR3 coding sequence is TGTGCCAGTAGTATGGGTGGCAGGGCCTCCTACAATGAGCAGTTCTTC. Protein product: CASSMGGRASYNEQFF.

This sequence joins TRBV7-3 and TRBJ1-1; 10 bases align to TRBD1. The germline gives CDR1 SGHTA, CDR2 FQGTGA. The CDR3 has 14 residues. Losses at the gene ends were 2 bases for V and 5 bases for J; bases not matched to a gene: 2. The CDR3 protein is CASSLGGQGTEAFF. The CDR3, as DNA: TGTGCCAGCAGCTTAGGGGGACAGGGGACTGAAGCTTTCTTT.

This clone was picked up one time. The genes are TRBV27 and TRBJ1-1, with 7 bases that match TRBD1. V dropped 11 bases and J dropped 1; count of bases not matched to a gene: 10. Germline CDR1 reads MNHEY; CDR2 reads SMNVEV (reference sequence). The CDR3 loop spans 14 amino acids. CDR3 in amino acids: CAANRQGPNTEAFF. The CDR3 DNA reads TGTGCCGCAAACCGACAGGGACCGAACACTGAAGCTTTCTTT.

The chain is built from TRBV27 and TRBJ2-2; 10 nucleotides align to TRBD2. The CDR3 extends over 17 amino acids. The germline gives CDR1 MNHEY, CDR2 SMNVEV (reference sequence). V shed 6 bases, J shed 7 bases, and the junction held 14 bases outside the gene matches. CDR3 residues: CASSRLLAGERDGELFF. The CDR3 nucleotides read TGTGCCAGCAGCCGGCTGCTAGCGGGAGAACGGGACGGGGAGCTGTTTTTT.

This clone has a single count. The sample carries other DNA sequences with the same CDR3. V usage is TRBV19 and J usage is TRBJ2-1, with 15 bases lining up with TRBD2. The germline V gene encodes CDR1 LNHDA and CDR2 SQIVND (reference sequence). V lost 6 bases and J lost 4; bases outside the gene matches: 7. This CDR3 comprises 17 residues. The CDR3 region is CASSLNGLAGGYNEQFF. CDR3 DNA: TGTGCCAGTAGCCTAAACGGACTAGCGGGGGGGTACAATGAGCAGTTCTTC. Full variable domain (remainder filled in from reference TRBV19 and TRBJ2-1): DGGITQSPKYLFRKEGQNVTLSCEQNLNHDAMYWYRQDPGQGLRLIYYSQIVNDFQKGDIAEGYSVSREKKESFPLTVTSAQKNPTAFYLCASSLNGLAGGYNEQFFGPGTRLTVL.

The V gene is TRBV29-1, the J gene TRBJ1-5; TRBD1 is a possible D gene (5 bases). The CDR3 sequence is 13 residues long. Trimming removed 7 bases at V and 12 bases at J, with 22 bases between. Per germline, CDR1 SQVTM and CDR2 ANQGSEA. The CDR3 nucleotides read TGCAGCGCCTCCCCCGCCCAGGGCGGACACCAGCATTTT. Translation: CSASPAQGGHQHF.

This chain links TRBV9 with TRBJ2-7, with D perhaps TRBD1 (7 bases). V lost 0 bases, J lost 2 bases, and 12 bases lay in between. The CDR3 sequence is 15 residues long. Germline loops: CDR1 SGDLS, CDR2 YYNGEE. The CDR3 loop is CASSVGAGGTYEQYF. Here the CDR3 DNA reads TGTGCCAGCAGCGTAGGAGCAGGGGGGACCTACGAGCAGTACTTC.

The CDR3 reads CASRTDNEQFF. The CDR3 DNA reads as TGTGCCAGCAGAACAGACAATGAGCAGTTCTTC. This chain uses TRBV28 with TRBJ2-1; D unclear. CDR3 length: 11 residues. CDR1 is MDHEN and CDR2 is SYDVKM in the germline V gene. Trimming removed 6 bases from V and 5 bases from J, with 5 bases in between. Full variable domain (remainder filled in from reference TRBV28 and TRBJ2-1): DVKVTQSSRYLVKRTGEKVFLECVQDMDHENMFWYRQDPGLGLRLIYFSYDVKMKEKGDIPEGYSVSREKKERFSLILESASTNQTSMYLCASRTDNEQFFGPGTRLTVL.

The rearrangement links TRBV30 to TRBJ1-5; D is ambiguous. Trimming cost V 1 base and J 1 base, with 11 bases left between them. This CDR3 is 15 amino acids long. Per germline, CDR1 GTSNPN and CDR2 SVGIG (reference sequence). CDR3 region: CAWSAPRGSNQPQHF. CDR3 sequence (DNA): TGTGCCTGGAGTGCCCCTCGAGGGAGCAATCAGCCCCAGCATTTT.

The J gene is TRBJ1-3, the V gene TRBV30; D gene unclear. V was shortened by 0 bases and J by 0 bases, with 15 bases between the two germline ends. The CDR3 contains 17 residues. Germline V CDR1 and CDR2: GTSNPN, SVGIG (reference sequence). The chain's CDR3 is CAWSVLGRLLSGNTIYF. The CDR3 coding sequence is TGTGCCTGGAGTGTACTTGGCAGACTCCTCTCTGGAAACACCATATATTTT.

This clone appeared once. The chain employs TRBV4-1 and TRBJ1-1, with TRBD1 identical over 7 bases. CDR3 size: 15 residues. CDR1 and CDR2 (germline): MGHRA, YSYEKL. Trimming removed 4 bases from V and 9 bases from J; junction bases left unmatched: 14. CDR3 sequence reads: CASSPLPGQNSKAFF. CDR3 DNA sequence: TGCGCCAGCAGCCCTTTGCCGGGACAGAATTCTAAAGCTTTCTTT.